The 10 T cell receptor beta chains given below trace back to one sample, sequenced in a study of Ad26.COV2.S vaccination and SARS-CoV-2 variants (dated by TCRdb to about 2021). Libraries came from the immunoSEQ multiplex PCR assay. TCRdb mirrors the immuneACCESS table, restricted to in-frame sequences. Some clones are absent from its copies; in checked studies, under half trace to an unresolved V gene, and the reason for the others is unknown. This sample holds approximately 240,000 clones; around 89% were observed only once. The ten largest clones capture around 10% of the sample. The treatment or condition label for this specimen denotes: around 19 received Ad26.COV2.S at low or high dose, single or two shots; 5 received placebo; per-sample allocation not given. For vaccine and placebo recipients, the sequenced repertoires came from samples collected on day 63 after the first injection. The starting material was peripheral blood, obtained in a trial of Ad26.COV2.S vaccine versus placebo. These receptors were obtained from a person aged 18 to 59 who received the Ad26.COV2.S COVID-19 vaccine or a placebo.

The rearrangement links TRBV28 to TRBJ2-1, with 10 bases aligning to TRBD2. The length of the CDR3 is 16 residues. Germline CDR1 MDHEN, CDR2 SYDVKM. V shed 5 bases, J shed 8 bases, and the junction held 12 bases outside the gene matches. Here the CDR3 reads CASSPWGSGRDDEQFF. DNA for the CDR3: TGTGCCAGCAGTCCCTGGGGGAGCGGGAGGGATGATGAGCAGTTCTTC.

This chain joins TRBV7-9 and TRBJ2-2; a possible D gene is TRBD1 (6 bases). From germline, CDR1 is SEHNR and CDR2 FQNEAQ (reference sequence). V lost 2 bases to trimming and J lost 5 bases, with 9 bases between them. The CDR3 sequence is 14 residues long. CDR3 sequence reads: CASSLTGWTGELFF. The CDR3 nucleotides read TGTGCCAGCAGCTTAACAGGGTGGACCGGGGAGCTGTTTTTT.

This clone was counted a few times. V is TRBV2 and J is TRBJ2-3; D is undetermined. The CDR3 has 15 residues. V lost 5 bases and J 1 base, leaving 13 bases between the germline ends. Germline V gene data show CDR1 as SNHLY and CDR2 as FYNNEI. This CDR3 reads CASSLDRSGTDTQYF. For the CDR3, the DNA is TGTGCCAGCAGTTTAGATCGCAGTGGCACAGATACGCAGTATTTT.

V gene TRBV15 combines with J gene TRBJ1-5; 11 positions match TRBD1. Germline CDR1 is LNHNV and CDR2 is YYDKDF (reference sequence). This CDR3 is built from 14 residues. J gave up 6 bases and V 6 bases, and 4 bases lay outside the gene matches. In nucleotides, the CDR3 is TGTGCCACCAGGGGACAGGGGGAAAGTCAGCCCCAGCATTTT. Amino acids: CATRGQGESQPQHF.

V usage is TRBV2 and J usage is TRBJ2-7; 7 bases agree with TRBD2. J was trimmed by 5 bases and V by 6 bases; bases with no gene match: 13. The germline V gene has CDR1 SNHLY and CDR2 FYNNEI. The CDR3 is made up of 15 amino acids. The CDR3, as DNA: TGTGCCAGCAGGGGGGGGACGCTTCCCTCTCACGAGCAGTACTTC. As protein: CASRGGTLPSHEQYF.

This sequence joins TRBV24-1 and TRBJ2-1; D gene unclear. CDR3 length: 18 amino acids. V was pared by 1 base and J by 0 bases, with 15 bases between. CDR1 and CDR2 (germline): KGHDR, SFDVKD. The CDR3 DNA reads as TGTGCCACCAGTGATTTAGACTCGCCCCAGAGCTCCTACAATGAGCAGTTCTTC. Translated: CATSDLDSPQSSYNEQFF.

The chain combines TRBV6-5 with TRBJ2-1; 10 bases match TRBD2. CDR1 is MNHEY and CDR2 is SVGAGI in the germline V gene. This CDR3 spans 15 amino acids. The trim removed 6 bases at V and 3 bases at J, leaving 5 bases unmatched. The CDR3: CASSGSGGSYNEQFF. DNA for the CDR3: TGTGCCAGCAGCGGTAGCGGGGGGAGCTACAATGAGCAGTTCTTC.

The chain combines TRBV19 with TRBJ2-1, with D perhaps given as TRBD1 or TRBD2 (5 bases each). Germline V CDR1 and CDR2: LNHDA, SQIVND (reference sequence). CDR3 length equals 14 residues. V lost 2 bases and J lost 12, with 17 bases in between. CDR3 sequence (DNA): TGTGCCAGTAGTATATCGGGGACCATCTCGGGGCAGTTCTTC. It specifies CASSISGTISGQFF.

The chain combines TRBV6-4 with TRBJ1-6; D not resolved. The CDR3 spans 14 residues. V lost 6 bases and J lost 0, with 6 bases in between. Germline CDR1 is MRHNA and CDR2 is SNTAGT. The CDR3 here is CASSKSSYNSPLHF. CDR3 coding DNA: TGTGCCAGCAGCAAGAGCTCCTATAATTCACCCCTCCACTTT.

The genes are TRBV7-2 and TRBJ2-3; D could derive from TRBD1 or TRBD2 (5 bases each). The CDR3 is 16 residues long. Per germline, CDR1 SGHTA and CDR2 FQGNSA. Trimming removed 7 bases at V and 0 bases at J, with 17 bases between. The chain's CDR3 is CASTERGKVSTDTQYF. Written as DNA, the CDR3 is TGTGCCAGCACCGAGAGGGGAAAGGTGAGCACAGATACGCAGTATTTT.